The 5 T cell receptor beta chains presented below share a single source sample, sequenced in a study of PD-L1 blockade in urothelial cancer. TCRdb's table, derived via immunoSEQ multiplex PCR, lists solely in-frame clones and lacks some. The sample contains approximately 88,000 clones, over 80% of which appear only once. Time point denoted: pretreatment peripheral blood. Material: PBMCs, obtained around atezolizumab (anti-PD-L1) treatment. Every receptor here comes from a man aged 55 to 70 with urothelial cancer.

The chain has TRBV11-1 and TRBJ2-3, with 12 bases aligning to TRBD2. After removal of 1 base from V and 6 bases from J, the junction contained 14 bases not matched to a gene. This CDR3 is built from 19 residues. Per germline, CDR1 SGHAT and CDR2 FQDESV (reference sequence). The CDR3 loop reads CASSLVASGGALRADTQYF. The CDR3 bases are TGTGCCAGCAGCTTAGTGGCTAGCGGGGGGGCCTTAAGGGCGGATACGCAGTATTTT.

V and J are TRBV5-1 and TRBJ2-3; D is possibly TRBD2 (6 bases). Trimming removed 4 bases at V and 2 bases at J, with 14 bases between. The CDR3 totals 15 residues. Germline V gene data show CDR1 as SGHRS and CDR2 as YFSETQ. CDR3 sequence reads: CASSPNAGYTDTQYF. CDR3 bases: TGCGCCAGCAGCCCTAACGCGGGGTACACAGATACGCAGTATTTT.

This chain joins TRBV10-1 and TRBJ2-5; TRBD2 matches 9 bases. With 0 bases clipped from V and 1 base from J, the junction kept 3 bases outside the gene matches. The CDR3 length is 16 residues. The V gene's germline CDR1 is WNHNN and CDR2 SYGVQD (reference sequence). In nucleotides, the CDR3 is TGCGCCAGCAGTGAGTCATCTAGCGGGGTCCAAGAGACCCAGTACTTC. It specifies CASSESSSGVQETQYF.

The rearrangement uses TRBV27 and TRBJ1-5; no definite D call. The CDR3 has 14 residues. V lost 8 bases, J lost 5 bases, and 16 bases lay in between. CDR1 is MNHEY, CDR2 SMNVEV, per germline (reference sequence). The chain's CDR3 is CASFHRVLDQPQHF. In nucleotides, the CDR3 is TGTGCCAGCTTCCATCGGGTCCTGGATCAGCCCCAGCATTTT.

The chain uses TRBV27 and TRBJ2-7, with 7 bases matching TRBD2. J was trimmed by 0 bases and V by 5 bases; bases with no gene match: 10. This CDR3 contains 16 residues. Per germline, CDR1 MNHEY and CDR2 SMNVEV (reference sequence). The CDR3 coding sequence is TGTGCCAGCAGTAGAACTTTAGCGGGCGCCTCCTACGAGCAGTACTTC. This sequence encodes CASSRTLAGASYEQYF.